The 20 T cell receptor beta chains listed next were all sequenced from one sample in a study of blood T cell repertoires in COVID-19. TCRdb keeps only in-frame clones here, not all; method: immunoSEQ multiplex PCR. This table holds under 200,000 clones, about four fifths found once. The specimen sequenced was peripheral blood. These receptors were collected from a middle-aged woman with acute or convalescent COVID-19.

This clone is a singleton in its sample. The chain couples TRBV4-1 to TRBJ2-1; 9 nucleotides agree with TRBD1. The J segment lost 10 bases and the V segment lost 1 base, leaving 14 bases of the junction unmatched. This CDR3 contains 17 residues. From germline, CDR1 is MGHRA and CDR2 YSYEKL. The CDR3 region is CASSQGSAGQGLREQFF. CDR3 DNA: TGCGCCAGCAGCCAAGGAAGTGCTGGACAGGGGCTCCGGGAGCAGTTCTTC.

The chain employs TRBV20-1 and TRBJ1-1; D is unclear. The CDR3 has 11 residues. Germline loops: CDR1 DFQATT, CDR2 SNEGSKA (reference sequence). Between the trimmed V and J ends, which lost 6 bases and 1 base, there was a span of 6 bases. DNA of the CDR3: TGCAGTGCCCAGCGGAACACTGAAGCTTTCTTT. This translates into CSAQRNTEAFF.

The V gene is TRBV7-2, the J gene TRBJ1-1; D not resolved. CDR3 length: 14 amino acids. The germline V and J ends were trimmed by 2 bases and 3 bases, with 10 bases remaining between them. Germline assignment: CDR1 SGHTA and CDR2 FQGNSA. The CDR3 reads CASSLSPTYTEAFF. The CDR3 DNA sequence: TGTGCCAGCAGCTTAAGTCCTACCTACACTGAAGCTTTCTTT.

The DNA for the CDR3 is TGCGCCAGCAGCTTAAACCCGACTCGGGACAGGGAGAGCTACGAGCAGTACTTC. Translation: CASSLNPTRDRESYEQYF. The chain uses TRBV5-1 and TRBJ2-7; 9 nucleotides match TRBD1. Germline lookup yields CDR1 SGHRS and CDR2 YFSETQ. This CDR3 contains 18 residues. V lost 2 bases and J lost 3; bases outside the gene matches: 15.

The V gene is TRBV7-9, the J gene TRBJ2-1; D is perhaps TRBD2 (5 bases). The V end lost 1 base, the J end lost 3 bases, and 16 bases lay between the germline ends. The CDR3 runs to 17 residues. Germline V gene lookup returns CDR1 SEHNR and CDR2 FQNEAQ (reference sequence). CDR3 in amino acids: CASSLGPDVRVYNEQFF. The CDR3 nucleotides are TGTGCCAGCAGCTTAGGACCTGACGTGAGGGTCTACAATGAGCAGTTCTTC.

V usage is TRBV4-2 and J usage is TRBJ2-2; D possibly corresponds to TRBD2 (6 bases). Germline V gene sequence: CDR1 LGHNA, CDR2 YNFKEQ. The CDR3 spans 18 residues. The ends were cut back, 0 bases at V and 0 bases at J, with 14 bases in the middle. In nucleotides, the CDR3 is TGTGCCAGCAGCCAAGATGGATCGACGGGGGCGAACACCGGGGAGCTGTTTTTT. Amino acid sequence: CASSQDGSTGANTGELFF.

V is TRBV19 and J is TRBJ2-5, with 9 bases fitting TRBD1. After removal of 4 bases from V and 0 bases from J, the junction contained 3 bases not matched to a gene. Per the germline V gene, CDR1 is LNHDA and CDR2 is SQIVND (reference sequence). The CDR3 totals 15 residues. CDR3 in amino acids: CASSNYRGHQETQYF. DNA of the CDR3: TGTGCCAGTAGTAACTACAGGGGGCACCAAGAGACCCAGTACTTC.

The chain carries TRBV28 and TRBJ2-5, with 7 positions matching TRBD2. The CDR3 extends over 13 amino acids. Germline V gene lookup returns CDR1 MDHEN and CDR2 SYDVKM. V was pared by 8 bases and J by 0 bases, with 3 bases of the junction left unmatched. The CDR3 is CASSRGDQETQYF. The CDR3 DNA follows: TGTGCCAGCTCTCGGGGGGACCAAGAGACCCAGTACTTC.

The V call is TRBV10-3, the J call TRBJ2-1, with 9 bases that match TRBD1. V trimming: 7 bases; J trimming: 7 bases; junction bases outside the gene matches: 11. This CDR3 is 15 amino acids long. The germline gives CDR1 ENHRY, CDR2 SYGVKD. CDR3 in DNA: TGTGCCATCACTGCAACAGGGGGCTTAGGGAATGAGCAGTTCTTC. This sequence encodes CAITATGGLGNEQFF.

The rearrangement joins TRBV19 to TRBJ2-5; D is possibly TRBD2 (6 bases). The ends were cut back, 7 bases at V and 5 bases at J, with 23 bases in the middle. Germline loops: CDR1 LNHDA, CDR2 SQIVND (reference sequence). The CDR3 length is 16 residues. In DNA, the CDR3 is TGTGCCAGTACTTCCCTGGACGTGGGGGGTCGGGAGACCCAGTACTTC. Translation gives CASTSLDVGGRETQYF.

V usage is TRBV6-5 and J usage is TRBJ2-5; D not resolved. Germline V gives CDR1 MNHEY, CDR2 SVGAGI. With 5 bases removed from V and 4 bases from J, the gap between germline ends came to 8 bases. This CDR3 comprises 12 residues. The CDR3, as DNA: TGTGCCAGCAGTAGATGGGCAGAGACCCAGTACTTC. Its translation: CASSRWAETQYF.

This chain connects TRBV3-1 (or the pseudogene TRBV3-2) to TRBJ1-5; TRBD1 matches at 7 bases. The CDR3 runs 16 residues. Per germline, CDR1 LGHDT and CDR2 YNNKEL (reference sequence). J gave up 0 bases and V 4 bases, and 6 bases lay outside the gene matches. The CDR3 region is CASSPRTGASNQPQHF. CDR3 in DNA: TGTGCCAGCAGCCCGAGGACAGGTGCTAGCAATCAGCCCCAGCATTTT.

This clone has only one observation. This chain joins TRBV9 and TRBJ2-3, with unresolved D. Germline-derived CDR1 and CDR2 are SGDLS and YYNGEE. V was trimmed by 3 bases and J by 0 bases, leaving 8 bases between them. This CDR3 comprises 14 residues. The CDR3 loop is CASSDPRSTDTQYF. The CDR3 nucleotides read TGTGCCAGCAGCGATCCCAGAAGCACAGATACGCAGTATTTT.

The chain uses TRBV5-1 and TRBJ2-7, with TRBD2 as a possible D gene (6 bases). CDR3 length equals 14 residues. Germline CDR1 reads SGHRS; CDR2 reads YFSETQ. Deletions cut 2 bases from V and 4 bases from J, with 13 bases between. The CDR3 DNA reads TGCGCCAGCAGCTTCGGGGAACGGGGGTACGAGCAGTACTTC. Amino acids: CASSFGERGYEQYF.

The chain carries TRBV18 and TRBJ2-1; 8 bases fit TRBD1. CDR3 length: 16 amino acids. The germline gives CDR1 KGHSH, CDR2 LQKENI. V shed 3 bases, J shed 2 bases, and the junction held 6 bases outside the gene matches. CDR3 bases: TGTGCCAGCTCACCTAGGACAGGGAGTCCCTACAATGAGCAGTTCTTC. The encoded protein is CASSPRTGSPYNEQFF.

CDR3 residues: CASSLDRSLLNTEAFF. The CDR3 DNA follows: TGTGCCAGCAGCCTCGACAGGTCTTTGTTGAACACTGAAGCTTTCTTT. This sequence joins TRBV5-6 and TRBJ1-1; perhaps TRBD1 as D (6 bases). The germline gives CDR1 SGHDT, CDR2 YYEEEE. The CDR3 sequence is 16 residues long. The germline V and J ends were trimmed by 4 bases and 0 bases, with 16 bases remaining between them.

This chain uses TRBV27 with TRBJ2-7; 7 bases are a match to TRBD2. J was trimmed by 2 bases and V by 5 bases; bases with no gene match: 12. CDR3 length: 16 residues. CDR1 and CDR2 (germline): MNHEY, SMNVEV (reference sequence). The CDR3 region is CASSPTAGVSTYEQYF. The DNA for the CDR3 is TGTGCCAGCAGTCCGACGGCGGGGGTATCCACCTACGAGCAGTACTTC.

This chain uses TRBV5-5 with TRBJ1-1; D perhaps matches TRBD1 (5 bases). V lost 7 bases, J lost 4 bases, and 14 bases lay in between. The CDR3 spans 13 residues. Germline loops: CDR1 SGHKS, CDR2 YYEKEE (reference sequence). The CDR3, as DNA: TGTGCCAGCTACCCGTGGGGCAGCACTGAAGCTTTCTTT. Encoded protein: CASYPWGSTEAFF.

The chain carries TRBV7-9 and TRBJ1-2, with D unclear. This CDR3 region has 14 residues. The V gene's germline CDR1 is SEHNR and CDR2 FQNEAQ (reference sequence). V lost 4 bases, J lost 0 bases, and 9 bases lay in between. This CDR3 reads CASSSSSANYGYTF. The CDR3 coding sequence is TGTGCCAGCAGCTCATCGTCAGCTAACTATGGCTACACCTTC.

The chain is built from TRBV5-1 and TRBJ1-1, with D possibly being TRBD1 (6 bases). The V gene's germline CDR1 is SGHRS and CDR2 YFSETQ. The CDR3 consists of 17 residues. Trimming took 3 bases from V and 0 from J, leaving 18 bases between them. CDR3 in amino acids: CASSWPGQSTMNTEAFF. CDR3 DNA sequence: TGCGCCAGCAGCTGGCCCGGACAGAGCACAATGAACACTGAAGCTTTCTTT. Based on the CDR3 plus reference TRBV5-1 and TRBJ1-1, the full variable domain is KAGVTQTPRYLIKTRGQQVTLSCSPISGHRSVSWYQQTPGQGLQFLFEYFSETQRNKGNFPGRFSGRQFSNSRSEMNVSTLELGDSALYLCASSWPGQSTMNTEAFFGQGTRLTVV.